The following is a T cell receptor beta chain sequence with its context. Its specificity is unknown. The sample is drawn from a study of cytomegalovirus exposure and HLA in healthy donors. Study findings and constraints: Reportedly, fewer N-insertions than the 666-donor mean appeared in an Asian-associated ancestry cluster in a later analysis. Most likely, a cluster of highly shared sequence variants arose as a sequencing artifact. It emerged from a later analysis that several of the most significant clusters appeared to be linked to common viral pathogens. Researchers reported from a later analysis that most CMV-associated TCR beta chains appeared HLA-restricted.

The V gene's germline CDR1 is GTSNPN and CDR2 SVGIG (reference sequence). The CDR3 has 13 amino acids. The ends were cut back, 5 bases at V and 7 bases at J, with 14 bases in the middle. This PCR relied on a set of 60 Vbeta primers and 13 Jbeta primers. Profiled with immunoSEQ multiplex PCR; TCRdb holds only in-frame clones, not every one. The sample has 200,000 or so clones, approximately 78% seen once. What was sequenced was PBMCs. The gene calls are TRBV30 and TRBJ2-2; maybe TRBD2 (5 bases). This clonotype originated in a woman in her forties or fifties in good health and CMV-seropositive. As DNA, the CDR3 is TGTGCCTGGTCTCCCACTAGGGACGGGGAGCTGTTTTTT. Protein: CAWSPTRDGELFF.